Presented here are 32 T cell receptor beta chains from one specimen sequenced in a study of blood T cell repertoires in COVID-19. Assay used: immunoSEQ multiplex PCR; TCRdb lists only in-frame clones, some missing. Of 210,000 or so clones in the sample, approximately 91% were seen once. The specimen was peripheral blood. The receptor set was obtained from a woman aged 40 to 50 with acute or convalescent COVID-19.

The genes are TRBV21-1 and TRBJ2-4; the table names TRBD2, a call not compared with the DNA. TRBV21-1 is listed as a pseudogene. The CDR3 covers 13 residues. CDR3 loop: CAGPGGGQNIQYF. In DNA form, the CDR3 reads TGTGCCGGTCCGGGAGGGGGCCAAAACATTCAGTACTTC.

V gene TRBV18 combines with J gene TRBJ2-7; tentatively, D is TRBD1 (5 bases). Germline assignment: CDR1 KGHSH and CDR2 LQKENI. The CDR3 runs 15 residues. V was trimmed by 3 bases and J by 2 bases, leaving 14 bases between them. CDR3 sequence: CASSPLETGTYEQYV. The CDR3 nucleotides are TGTGCCAGCTCACCCCTAGAAACAGGTACCTACGAGCAGTACGTC.

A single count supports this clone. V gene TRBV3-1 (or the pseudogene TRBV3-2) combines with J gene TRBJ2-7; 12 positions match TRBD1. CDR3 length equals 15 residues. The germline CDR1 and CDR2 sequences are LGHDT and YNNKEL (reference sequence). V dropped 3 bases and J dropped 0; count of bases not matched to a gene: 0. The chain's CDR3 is CASSQGQGASYEQYV. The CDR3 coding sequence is TGTGCCAGCAGCCAGGGACAGGGGGCCTCCTACGAGCAGTACGTC.

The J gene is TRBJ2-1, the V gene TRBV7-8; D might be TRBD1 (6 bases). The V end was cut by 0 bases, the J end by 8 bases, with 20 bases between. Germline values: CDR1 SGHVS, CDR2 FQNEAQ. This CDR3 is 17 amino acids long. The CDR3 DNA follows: TGTGCCAGCAGCTTAGCTAGAGGGCAGGGGCTTGCAGATGAGCAGTTCTTC. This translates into CASSLARGQGLADEQFF. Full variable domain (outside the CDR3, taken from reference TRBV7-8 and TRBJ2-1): GAGVSQSPRYKVAKRGQDVALRCDPISGHVSLFWYQQALGQGPEFLTYFQNEAQLDKSGLPSDRFFAERPEGSVSTLKIQRTQQEDSAVYLCASSLARGQGLADEQFFGPGTRLTVL.

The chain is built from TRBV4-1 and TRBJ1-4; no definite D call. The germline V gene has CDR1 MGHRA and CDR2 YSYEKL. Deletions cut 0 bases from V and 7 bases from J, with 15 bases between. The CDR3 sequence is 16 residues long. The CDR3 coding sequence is TGCGCCAGCAGCCAAGATTATGTGAGTCGTAGTGAAAAACTGTTTTTT. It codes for CASSQDYVSRSEKLFF.

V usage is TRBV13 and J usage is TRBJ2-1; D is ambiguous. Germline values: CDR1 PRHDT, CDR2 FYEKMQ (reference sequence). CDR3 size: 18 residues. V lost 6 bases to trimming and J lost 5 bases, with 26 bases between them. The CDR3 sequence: CASRSTALTRLAHNEQFF. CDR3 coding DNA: TGTGCCAGCAGGTCTACCGCCTTGACACGTTTGGCCCACAATGAGCAGTTCTTC.

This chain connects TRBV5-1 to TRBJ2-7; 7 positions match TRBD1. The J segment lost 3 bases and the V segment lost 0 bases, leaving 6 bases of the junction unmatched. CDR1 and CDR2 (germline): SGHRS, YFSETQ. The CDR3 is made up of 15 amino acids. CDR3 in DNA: TGCGCCAGCAGCTTGGCTCCAGACAGGGACTACGAGCAGTACGTC. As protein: CASSLAPDRDYEQYV.

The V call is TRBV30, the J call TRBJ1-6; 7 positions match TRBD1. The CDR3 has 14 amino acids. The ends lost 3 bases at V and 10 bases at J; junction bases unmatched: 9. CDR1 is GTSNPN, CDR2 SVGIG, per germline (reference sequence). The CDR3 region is CAWSLRTGDSPLHF. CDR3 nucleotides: TGTGCCTGGAGCCTCAGAACAGGGGACTCACCCCTCCACTTT.

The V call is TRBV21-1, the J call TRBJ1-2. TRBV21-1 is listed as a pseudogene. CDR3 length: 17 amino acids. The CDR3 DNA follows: TGTGCCAGCAGCAAAAGTGGCCAGCGCGCCCCTCTTTATGGCTACACCTTC. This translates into CASSKSGQRAPLYGYTF.

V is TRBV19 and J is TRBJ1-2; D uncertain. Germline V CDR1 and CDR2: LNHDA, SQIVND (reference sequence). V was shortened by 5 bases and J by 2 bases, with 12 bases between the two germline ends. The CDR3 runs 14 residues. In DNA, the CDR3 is TGTGCCAGTAGTCCGGCGGCGGGGAACTATGGCTACACCTTC. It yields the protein CASSPAAGNYGYTF.

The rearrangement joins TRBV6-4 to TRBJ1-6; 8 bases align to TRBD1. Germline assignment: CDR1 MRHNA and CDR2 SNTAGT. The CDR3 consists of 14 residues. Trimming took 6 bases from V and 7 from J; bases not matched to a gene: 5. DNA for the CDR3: TGTGCCAGCAGAGCGGACAGGGAGAATTCACCCCTCCACTTT. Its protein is CASRADRENSPLHF.

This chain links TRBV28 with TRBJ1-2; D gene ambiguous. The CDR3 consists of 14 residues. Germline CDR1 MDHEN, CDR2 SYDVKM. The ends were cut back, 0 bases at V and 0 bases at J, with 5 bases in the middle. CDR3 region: CASSLWSANYGYTF. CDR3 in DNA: TGTGCCAGCAGTTTATGGTCCGCTAACTATGGCTACACCTTC.

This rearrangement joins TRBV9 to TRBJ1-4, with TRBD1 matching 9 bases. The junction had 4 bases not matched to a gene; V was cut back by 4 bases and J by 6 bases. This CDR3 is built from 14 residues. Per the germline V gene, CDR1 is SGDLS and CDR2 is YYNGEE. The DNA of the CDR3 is TGTGCCAGCAGCCCGACAGGGGGAGATGAAAAACTGTTTTTT. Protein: CASSPTGGDEKLFF.

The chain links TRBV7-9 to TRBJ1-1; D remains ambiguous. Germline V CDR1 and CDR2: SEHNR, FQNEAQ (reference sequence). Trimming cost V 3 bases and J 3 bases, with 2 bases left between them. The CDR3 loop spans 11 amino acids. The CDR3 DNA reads TGTGCCAGCAGCTTCGACACTGAAGCTTTCTTT. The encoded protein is CASSFDTEAFF. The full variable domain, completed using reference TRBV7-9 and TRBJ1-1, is DTGVSQNPRHKITKRGQNVTFRCDPISEHNRLYWYRQTLGQGPEFLTYFQNEAQLEKSRLLSDRFSAERPKGSFSTLEIQRTEQGDSAMYLCASSFDTEAFFGQGTRLTVV.

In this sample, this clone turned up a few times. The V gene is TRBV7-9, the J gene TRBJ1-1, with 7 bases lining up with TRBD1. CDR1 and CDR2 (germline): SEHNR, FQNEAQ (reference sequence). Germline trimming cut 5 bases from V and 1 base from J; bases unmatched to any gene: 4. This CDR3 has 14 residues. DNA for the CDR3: TGTGCCAGCAGCATCCGACAGGGGAACACTGAAGCTTTCTTT. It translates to CASSIRQGNTEAFF.

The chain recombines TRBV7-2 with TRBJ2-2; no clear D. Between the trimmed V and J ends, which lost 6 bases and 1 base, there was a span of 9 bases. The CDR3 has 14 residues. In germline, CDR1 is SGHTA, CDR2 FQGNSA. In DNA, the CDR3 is TGTGCCAGCAGAATTTTAATGAACACCGGGGAGCTGTTTTTT. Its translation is CASRILMNTGELFF. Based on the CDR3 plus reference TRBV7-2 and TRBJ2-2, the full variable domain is GAGVSQSPSNKVTEKGKDVELRCDPISGHTALYWYRQSLGQGLEFLIYFQGNSAPDKSGLPSDRFSAERTGGSVSTLTIQRTQQEDSAVYLCASRILMNTGELFFGEGSRLTVL.

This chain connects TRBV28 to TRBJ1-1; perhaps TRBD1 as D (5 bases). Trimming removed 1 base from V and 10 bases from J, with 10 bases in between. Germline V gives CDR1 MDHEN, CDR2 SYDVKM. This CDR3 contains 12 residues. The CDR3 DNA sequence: TGTGCCAGCAGTTTATATGATAGGGGAGCTTTCTTT. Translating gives CASSLYDRGAFF.

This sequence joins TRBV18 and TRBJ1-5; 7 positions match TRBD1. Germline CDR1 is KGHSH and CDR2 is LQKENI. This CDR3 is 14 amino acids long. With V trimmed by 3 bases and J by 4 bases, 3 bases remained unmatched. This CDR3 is CASSPGQENQPQHF. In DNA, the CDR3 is TGTGCCAGCTCACCTGGACAGGAGAATCAGCCCCAGCATTTT.

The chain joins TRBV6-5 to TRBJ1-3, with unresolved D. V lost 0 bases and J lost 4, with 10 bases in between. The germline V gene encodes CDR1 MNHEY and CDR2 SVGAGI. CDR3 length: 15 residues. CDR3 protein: CASSYSRGLGNTIYF. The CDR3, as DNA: TGTGCCAGCAGTTACTCGAGAGGGTTAGGAAACACCATATATTTT.

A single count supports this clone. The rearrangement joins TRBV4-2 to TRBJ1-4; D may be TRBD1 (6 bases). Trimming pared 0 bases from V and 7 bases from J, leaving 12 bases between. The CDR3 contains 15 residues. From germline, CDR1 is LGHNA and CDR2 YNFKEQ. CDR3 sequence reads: CASSQDPGDGEKLFF. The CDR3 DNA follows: TGTGCCAGCAGCCAAGATCCAGGGGATGGTGAAAAACTGTTTTTT.

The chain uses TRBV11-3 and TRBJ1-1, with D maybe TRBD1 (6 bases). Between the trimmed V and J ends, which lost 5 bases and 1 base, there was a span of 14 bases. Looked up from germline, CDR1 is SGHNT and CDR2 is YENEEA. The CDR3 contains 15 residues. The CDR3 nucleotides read TGTGCCAGCAGCAAAACAGGGACTAGGAACACTGAAGCTTTCTTT. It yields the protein CASSKTGTRNTEAFF.

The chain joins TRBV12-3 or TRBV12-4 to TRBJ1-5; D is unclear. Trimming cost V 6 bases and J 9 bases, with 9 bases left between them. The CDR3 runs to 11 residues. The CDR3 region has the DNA TGTGCCAGCAGCCTGGCGGGGCCCCAGCATTTT. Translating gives CASSLAGPQHF.

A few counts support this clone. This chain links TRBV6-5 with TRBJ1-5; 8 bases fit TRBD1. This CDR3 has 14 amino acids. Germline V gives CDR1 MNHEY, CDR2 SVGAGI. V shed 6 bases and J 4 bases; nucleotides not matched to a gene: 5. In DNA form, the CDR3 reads TGTGCCAGCAGCCGTGACAGGGGAAATCAGCCCCAGCATTTT. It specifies CASSRDRGNQPQHF.

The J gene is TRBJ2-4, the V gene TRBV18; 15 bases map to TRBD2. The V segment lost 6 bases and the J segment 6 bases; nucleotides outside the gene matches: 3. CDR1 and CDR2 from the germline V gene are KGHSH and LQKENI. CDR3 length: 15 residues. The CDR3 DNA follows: TGTGCCAGCTCTCGGACTAGCGGGGGGGCAAACATTCAGTACTTC. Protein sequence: CASSRTSGGANIQYF.

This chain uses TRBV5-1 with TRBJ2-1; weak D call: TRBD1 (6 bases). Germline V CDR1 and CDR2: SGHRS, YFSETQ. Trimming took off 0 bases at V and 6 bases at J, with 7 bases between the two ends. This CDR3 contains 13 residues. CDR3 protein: CASSLDRANEQFF. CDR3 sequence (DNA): TGCGCCAGCAGCTTGGACAGGGCCAATGAGCAGTTCTTC.

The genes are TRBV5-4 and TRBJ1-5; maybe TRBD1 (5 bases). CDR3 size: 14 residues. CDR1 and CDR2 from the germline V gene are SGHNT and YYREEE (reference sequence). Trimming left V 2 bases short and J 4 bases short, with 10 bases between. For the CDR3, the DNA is TGTGCCAGCAGCTTACCAGGGAGGAATCAGCCCCAGCATTTT. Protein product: CASSLPGRNQPQHF.

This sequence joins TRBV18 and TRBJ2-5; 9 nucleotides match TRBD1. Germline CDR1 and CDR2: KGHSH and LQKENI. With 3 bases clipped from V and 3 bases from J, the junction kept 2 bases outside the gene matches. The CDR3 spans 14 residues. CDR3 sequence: CASSPTGGEETQYF. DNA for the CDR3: TGTGCCAGCTCACCGACAGGGGGAGAAGAGACCCAGTACTTC.

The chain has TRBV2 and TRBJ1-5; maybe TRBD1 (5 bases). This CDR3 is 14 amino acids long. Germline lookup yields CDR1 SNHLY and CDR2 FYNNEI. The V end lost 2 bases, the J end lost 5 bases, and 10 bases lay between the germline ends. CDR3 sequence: CASSENGGDQPQHF. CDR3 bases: TGTGCCAGCAGTGAAAACGGGGGAGATCAGCCCCAGCATTTT.

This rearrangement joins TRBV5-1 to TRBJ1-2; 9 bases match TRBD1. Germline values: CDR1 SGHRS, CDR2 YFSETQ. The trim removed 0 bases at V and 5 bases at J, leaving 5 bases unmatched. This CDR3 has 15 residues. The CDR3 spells CASSLETGGAYGYTF. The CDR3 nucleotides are TGCGCCAGCAGCTTGGAGACAGGGGGAGCTTATGGCTACACCTTC.

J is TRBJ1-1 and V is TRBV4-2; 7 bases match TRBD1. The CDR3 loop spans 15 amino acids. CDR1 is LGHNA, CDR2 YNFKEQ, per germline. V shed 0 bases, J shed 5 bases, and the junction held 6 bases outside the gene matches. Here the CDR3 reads CASSQEVAGGTEAFF. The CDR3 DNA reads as TGTGCCAGCAGCCAAGAGGTCGCAGGGGGGACTGAAGCTTTCTTT.

CDR3 amino acids: CASSYLDWDSNYGYTF. The CDR3 DNA follows: TGTGCCAGCAGTTACTTAGACTGGGACAGCAACTATGGCTACACCTTC. V and J are TRBV6-5 and TRBJ1-2; 7 nucleotides agree with TRBD1. V lost 1 base to trimming and J lost 2 bases; unmatched junction nucleotides: 7. The CDR3 has 16 amino acids. Per germline, CDR1 MNHEY and CDR2 SVGAGI.

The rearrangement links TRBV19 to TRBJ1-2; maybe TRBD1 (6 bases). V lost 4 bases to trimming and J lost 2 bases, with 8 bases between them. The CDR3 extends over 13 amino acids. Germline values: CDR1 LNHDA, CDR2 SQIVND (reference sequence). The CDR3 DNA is TGTGCCAGTAGTAAGGACAGCAACTATGGCTACACCTTC. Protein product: CASSKDSNYGYTF.